Sequencing of this T cell receptor (beta chain) was carried out in a study of beta chain features in type 1 diabetes. Broader study findings: Shorter TCRB CDR3s, moderately but significantly so, were found in Type 1 diabetes patients in all four CD4+ subsets.

Details on this clone: Its matching antigen is unknown.

CDR1 is SGHRS, CDR2 YFSETQ, per germline. V shed 4 bases, J shed 6 bases, and the junction held 3 bases outside the gene matches. CDR3 length equals 14 residues. The isolated RNA, all of it, was reverse transcribed, so expressed TCRB transcripts were what got sequenced. TCRdb's table, derived via immunoSEQ multiplex PCR, lists solely in-frame clones and lacks some. The sample shows about 70,000 clones, 49% of them seen only once. This clonotype was obtained from a man aged 25 to 45 with type 1 diabetes. The rearrangement joins TRBV5-1 to TRBJ2-3; 12 positions match TRBD2. The sample comprised central memory CD4+ T cells from blood. The CDR3 DNA sequence: TGCGCCAGCAGCCCAGGGACTAGCGGGGATACGCAGTATTTT. Residues: CASSPGTSGDTQYF.